Presented here are 15 T cell receptor beta chains from one specimen sequenced in a study of T cell repertoires in cytomegalovirus infection. TCRdb itself ran the reads through MiXCR, one entry per CDR3 protein. The sample consists of about 330,000 distinct CDR3 sequences, 9.5% of them appearing once. The sample was PBMCs. The origin of the receptors is a human donor in good health (CMV status not recorded). Some clones in this sample may be carry-over from other donors' samples.

V and J are TRBV28 and TRBJ2-7, with D maybe TRBD2 (5 bases). There are 12 residues in the CDR3. With 6 bases removed from V and 4 bases from J, the gap between germline ends came to 10 bases. Germline values: CDR1 MDHEN, CDR2 SYDVKM. In DNA, the CDR3 is TGTGCCAGCAGGTCCAGAGGGTACGAGCAGTACTTC. Translated, it gives CASRSRGYEQYF.

The chain has TRBV6-6 and TRBJ2-7, with 8 bases lining up with TRBD1. V was clipped by 8 bases and J by 2 bases; unmatched bases: 11. Germline V CDR1 and CDR2: MNHNY, SVGAGI (reference sequence). The CDR3 spans 15 residues. The CDR3 loop reads CASLSSGTGTYEQYF. The CDR3 DNA sequence: TGTGCCAGCCTTTCCTCCGGGACAGGCACCTACGAGCAGTACTTC.

This clonotype came up a few times. J is TRBJ2-5 and V is TRBV7-3; 9 bases line up with TRBD1. The trim removed 9 bases at V and 3 bases at J, leaving 8 bases unmatched. CDR1 SGHTA and CDR2 FQGTGA come from the germline V gene. CDR3 length: 14 amino acids. The CDR3 DNA is TGTGCCAGTTACGAGACAGGGGGTGAAGAGACCCAGTACTTC. This gives the protein CASYETGGEETQYF.

This clonotype was observed a few times. The chain has TRBV2 and TRBJ2-7, with no clear D. The CDR3 runs to 16 residues. Trimming removed 2 bases at V and 0 bases at J, with 14 bases between. CDR1 SNHLY and CDR2 FYNNEI come from the germline V gene. The CDR3 DNA follows: TGTGCCAGCAGTGAACTGTTAGGAAGATCCTCCTACGAGCAGTACTTC. Translation: CASSELLGRSSYEQYF. Complete variable domain (other parts from reference TRBV2 and TRBJ2-7): EPEVTQTPSHQVTQMGQEVILRCVPISNHLYFYWYRQILGQKVEFLVSFYNNEISEKSEIFDDQFSVERPDGSNFTLKIRSTKLEDSAMYFCASSELLGRSSYEQYFGPGTRLTVT.

This clonotype was observed at least ten times. The chain recombines TRBV14 with TRBJ1-1; D is undetermined. There are 14 residues in the CDR3. Germline-derived CDR1 and CDR2 are SGHDN and FVKESK. Trimming left V 1 base short and J 3 bases short, with 9 bases between. The CDR3 nucleotides read TGTGCCAGCAGCCAAGGACGGTTTTACACTGAAGCTTTCTTT. Its translation is CASSQGRFYTEAFF.

The chain carries TRBV9 and TRBJ2-1; TRBD2 matches 10 bases. Per the germline V gene, CDR1 is SGDLS and CDR2 is YYNGEE. CDR3 length: 14 residues. V dropped 7 bases and J dropped 8; count of bases not matched to a gene: 9. CDR3 protein: CASEGAGGPYEQFF. The CDR3 region has the DNA TGTGCCAGCGAAGGAGCGGGAGGGCCTTATGAGCAGTTCTTC.

This clonotype was picked up many times. The chain is built from TRBV6-2 or TRBV6-3 and TRBJ1-2; tentatively, D is TRBD1 (5 bases). This CDR3 is 10 amino acids long. The germline V gene has CDR1 MNHEY and CDR2 SVGEGT. Trimming took off 6 bases at V and 10 bases at J, with 9 bases between the two ends. CDR3 residues: CASREGDYTF. The CDR3 nucleotides read TGTGCCAGCAGGGAAGGGGACTACACCTTC.

This clonotype was detected many times. This sequence joins TRBV7-9 and TRBJ2-7, with D possibly TRBD1 on 6 matching bases. Looked up from germline, CDR1 is SEHNR and CDR2 is FQNEAQ (reference sequence). The V end was cut by 3 bases, the J end by 2 bases, with 11 bases between. CDR3 length equals 14 residues. CDR3 loop: CASSFAGDTYEQYF. The CDR3 DNA follows: TGTGCCAGCAGCTTTGCAGGGGACACCTACGAGCAGTACTTC. Full variable domain (missing parts from reference TRBV7-9 and TRBJ2-7): DTGVSQNPRHKITKRGQNVTFRCDPISEHNRLYWYRQTLGQGPEFLTYFQNEAQLEKSRLLSDRFSAERPKGSFSTLEIQRTEQGDSAMYLCASSFAGDTYEQYFGPGTRLTVT.

This clonotype has ten or more counts. The chain links TRBV7-2 to TRBJ1-3; D is unclear. The CDR3 sequence is 17 residues long. Germline V lookup: CDR1 SGHTA, CDR2 FQGNSA. Between the trimmed V and J ends, which lost 5 bases and 0 bases, there was a span of 17 bases. In DNA, the CDR3 is TGTGCCAGCAGCGAGCGACCGGCCCTGCTCTCTGGAAACACCATATATTTT. Translating gives CASSERPALLSGNTIYF.

This clonotype was picked up many times. The genes are TRBV12-3 or TRBV12-4 and TRBJ2-1; D not resolved. This CDR3 contains 14 residues. V was trimmed by 5 bases and J by 6 bases, leaving 14 bases between them. CDR3 residues: CASSGPPRPNEQFF. In nucleotides, the CDR3 is TGTGCCAGCAGTGGACCCCCTCGGCCCAATGAGCAGTTCTTC.

The table lists this clonotype with many counts. The genes are TRBV19 and TRBJ2-1; TRBD2 is a possible D gene (6 bases). V was clipped by 6 bases and J by 0 bases, with 12 bases between them. CDR1 is LNHDA and CDR2 is SQIVND in the germline V gene (reference sequence). This CDR3 is built from 15 residues. DNA for the CDR3: TGTGCCAGTAGGCAAGCGGGCATCTCCTACAATGAGCAGTTCTTC. It encodes CASRQAGISYNEQFF.

This clonotype appeared many times. V gene TRBV7-6 combines with J gene TRBJ2-3; D might be TRBD1 (6 bases). The length of the CDR3 is 14 residues. CDR1 SGHVS and CDR2 FNYEAQ come from the germline V gene. The germline V and J ends were trimmed by 5 bases and 2 bases, with 11 bases remaining between them. This CDR3 is CASSEYRDTDTQYF. As DNA, the CDR3 is TGTGCCAGCAGCGAATACAGGGACACAGATACGCAGTATTTT. Filled out from reference TRBV7-6 and TRBJ2-3, the complete variable domain reads GAGVSQSPRYKVTKRGQDVALRCDPISGHVSLYWYRQALGQGPEFLTYFNYEAQQDKSGLPNDRFSAERPEGSISTLTIQRTEQRDSAMYRCASSEYRDTDTQYFGPGTRLTVL.

The chain joins TRBV10-3 to TRBJ2-2; D gene unclear. Deletions cut 3 bases from V and 6 bases from J, with 2 bases between. The CDR3 covers 11 residues. Germline CDR1 and CDR2: ENHRY and SYGVKD. The CDR3 nucleotides are TGTGCCATCAGTGATTCCGGGGAGCTGTTTTTT. Translation: CAISDSGELFF.

This clonotype has more than one count but fewer than ten. The chain has TRBV20-1 and TRBJ2-4; TRBD1 aligns across 9 bases. After removal of 0 bases from V and 3 bases from J, the junction contained 12 bases not matched to a gene. Per germline, CDR1 DFQATT and CDR2 SNEGSKA (reference sequence). The CDR3 length is 18 residues. The CDR3 coding sequence is TGCAGTGCTAGAGATCCCGGACAGGGGATTCGGGGCAAAAACATTCAGTACTTC. Translating it yields CSARDPGQGIRGKNIQYF.

This clonotype was found a few times. The J gene is TRBJ1-1, the V gene TRBV5-6; D might be TRBD1 (5 bases). This CDR3 region has 13 residues. The ends were cut back, 6 bases at V and 6 bases at J, with 15 bases in the middle. CDR1 SGHDT and CDR2 YYEEEE come from the germline V gene. The CDR3 DNA sequence: TGTGCCAGCACCCCCGGGGGTCAAGCTGAAGCTTTCTTT. Translation: CASTPGGQAEAFF.